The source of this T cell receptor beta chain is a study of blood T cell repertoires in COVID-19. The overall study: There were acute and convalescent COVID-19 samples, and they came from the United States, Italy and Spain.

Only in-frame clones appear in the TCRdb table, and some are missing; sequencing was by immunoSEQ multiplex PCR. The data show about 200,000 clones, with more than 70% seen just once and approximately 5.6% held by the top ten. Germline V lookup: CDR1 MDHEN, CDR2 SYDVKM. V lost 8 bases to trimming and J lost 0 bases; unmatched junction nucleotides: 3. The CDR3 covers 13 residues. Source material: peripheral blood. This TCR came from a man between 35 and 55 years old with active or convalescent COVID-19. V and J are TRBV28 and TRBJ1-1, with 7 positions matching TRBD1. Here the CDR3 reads CASQDRLNTEAFF. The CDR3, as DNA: TGTGCCAGCCAGGACAGGTTGAACACTGAAGCTTTCTTT.